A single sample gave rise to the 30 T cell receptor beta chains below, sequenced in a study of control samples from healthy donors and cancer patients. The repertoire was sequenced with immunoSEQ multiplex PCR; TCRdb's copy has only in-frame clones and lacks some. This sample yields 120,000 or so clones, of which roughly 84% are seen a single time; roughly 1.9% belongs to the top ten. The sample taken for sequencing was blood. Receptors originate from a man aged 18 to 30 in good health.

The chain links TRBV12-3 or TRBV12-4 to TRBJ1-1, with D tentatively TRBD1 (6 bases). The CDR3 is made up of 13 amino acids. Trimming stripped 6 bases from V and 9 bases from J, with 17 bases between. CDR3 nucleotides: TGTGCCAGCAGGACCCGTCGGGGGGGGCAAGCTTTCTTT. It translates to CASRTRRGGQAFF.

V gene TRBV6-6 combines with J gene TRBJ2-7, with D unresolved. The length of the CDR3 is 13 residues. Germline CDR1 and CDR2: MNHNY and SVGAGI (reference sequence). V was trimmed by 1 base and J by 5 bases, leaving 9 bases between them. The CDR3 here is CASSYLAIHEQYF. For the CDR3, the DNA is TGTGCCAGCAGTTACTTAGCTATCCACGAGCAGTACTTC.

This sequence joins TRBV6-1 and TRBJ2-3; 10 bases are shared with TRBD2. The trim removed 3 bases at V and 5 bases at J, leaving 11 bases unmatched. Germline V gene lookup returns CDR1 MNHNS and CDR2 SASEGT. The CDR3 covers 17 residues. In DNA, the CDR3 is TGTGCCAGCAGTGAGGGTCGGTTAGCGGGAGGCAGAGATACGCAGTATTTT. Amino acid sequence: CASSEGRLAGGRDTQYF.

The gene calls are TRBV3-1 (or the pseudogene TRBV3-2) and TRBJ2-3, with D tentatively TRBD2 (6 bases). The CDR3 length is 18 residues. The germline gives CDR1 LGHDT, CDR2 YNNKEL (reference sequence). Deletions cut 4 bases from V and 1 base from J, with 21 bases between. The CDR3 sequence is CASSPKPRTSIGTDTQYF. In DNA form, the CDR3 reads TGTGCCAGCAGCCCAAAGCCCCGCACTAGCATCGGCACAGATACGCAGTATTTT.

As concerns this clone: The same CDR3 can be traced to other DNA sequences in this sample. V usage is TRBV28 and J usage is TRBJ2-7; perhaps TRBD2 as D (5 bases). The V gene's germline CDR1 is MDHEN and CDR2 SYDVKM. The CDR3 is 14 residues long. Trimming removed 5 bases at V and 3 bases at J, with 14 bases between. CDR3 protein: CASSPLRGDYEQYF. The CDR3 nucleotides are TGTGCCAGCAGTCCCCTACGGGGAGACTACGAGCAGTACTTC.

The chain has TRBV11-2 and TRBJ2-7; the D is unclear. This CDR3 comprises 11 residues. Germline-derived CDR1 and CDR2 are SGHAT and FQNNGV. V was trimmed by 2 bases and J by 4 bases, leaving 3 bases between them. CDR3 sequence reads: CASSLTYEQYF. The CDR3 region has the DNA TGTGCCAGCAGCTTAACGTACGAGCAGTACTTC.

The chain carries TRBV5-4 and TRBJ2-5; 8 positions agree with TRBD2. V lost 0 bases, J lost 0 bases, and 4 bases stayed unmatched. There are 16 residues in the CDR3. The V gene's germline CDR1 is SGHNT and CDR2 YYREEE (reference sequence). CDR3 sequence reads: CASSLAGGPYQETQYF. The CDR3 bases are TGTGCCAGCAGCTTGGCGGGAGGGCCGTACCAAGAGACCCAGTACTTC.

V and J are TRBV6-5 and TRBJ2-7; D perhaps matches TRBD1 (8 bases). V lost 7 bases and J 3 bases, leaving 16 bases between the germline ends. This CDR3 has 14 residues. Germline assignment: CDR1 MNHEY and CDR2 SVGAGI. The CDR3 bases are TGTGCCAGCAAGCGGGACAGGACTGTCTACGAGCAGTACTTC. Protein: CASKRDRTVYEQYF.

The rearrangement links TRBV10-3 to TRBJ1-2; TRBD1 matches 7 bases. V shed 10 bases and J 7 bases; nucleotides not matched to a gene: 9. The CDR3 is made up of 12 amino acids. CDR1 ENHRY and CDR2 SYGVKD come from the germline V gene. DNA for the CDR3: TGTGCCACGGGGGACAGCGGTAGTGGCTACACCTTC. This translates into CATGDSGSGYTF.

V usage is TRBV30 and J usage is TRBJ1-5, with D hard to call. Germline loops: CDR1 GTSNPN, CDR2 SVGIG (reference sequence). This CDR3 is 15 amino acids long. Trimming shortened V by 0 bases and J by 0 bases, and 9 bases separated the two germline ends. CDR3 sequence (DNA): TGTGCCTGGAGTGTAGGGCCCTATAGCAATCAGCCCCAGCATTTT. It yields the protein CAWSVGPYSNQPQHF.

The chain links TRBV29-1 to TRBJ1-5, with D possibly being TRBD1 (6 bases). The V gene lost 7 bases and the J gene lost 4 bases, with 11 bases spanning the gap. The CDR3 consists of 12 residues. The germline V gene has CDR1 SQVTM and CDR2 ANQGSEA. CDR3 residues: CSAGQSNQPQHF. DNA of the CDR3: TGCAGCGCCGGACAGTCTAATCAGCCCCAGCATTTT.

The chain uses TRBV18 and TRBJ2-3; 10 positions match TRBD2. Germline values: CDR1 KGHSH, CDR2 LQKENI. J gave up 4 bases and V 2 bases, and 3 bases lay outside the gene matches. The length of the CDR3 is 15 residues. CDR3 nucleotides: TGTGCCAGCTCACCAGCTAGCGGGAGCGCAGATACGCAGTATTTT. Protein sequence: CASSPASGSADTQYF.

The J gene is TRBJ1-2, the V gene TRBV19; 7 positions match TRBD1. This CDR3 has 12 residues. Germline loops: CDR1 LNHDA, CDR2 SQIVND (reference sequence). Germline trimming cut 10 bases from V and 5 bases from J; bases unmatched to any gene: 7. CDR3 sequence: CATTTGIYGYTF. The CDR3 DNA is TGTGCCACCACGACAGGGATTTATGGCTACACCTTC.

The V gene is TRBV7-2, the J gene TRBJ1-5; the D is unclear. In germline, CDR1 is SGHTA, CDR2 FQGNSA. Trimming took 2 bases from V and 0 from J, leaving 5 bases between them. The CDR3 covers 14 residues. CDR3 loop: CASSLRVSNQPQHF. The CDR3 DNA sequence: TGTGCCAGCAGCTTAAGAGTTAGCAATCAGCCCCAGCATTTT. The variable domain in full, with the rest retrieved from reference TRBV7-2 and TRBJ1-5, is GAGVSQSPSNKVTEKGKDVELRCDPISGHTALYWYRQSLGQGLEFLIYFQGNSAPDKSGLPSDRFSAERTGGSVSTLTIQRTQQEDSAVYLCASSLRVSNQPQHFGDGTRLSIL.

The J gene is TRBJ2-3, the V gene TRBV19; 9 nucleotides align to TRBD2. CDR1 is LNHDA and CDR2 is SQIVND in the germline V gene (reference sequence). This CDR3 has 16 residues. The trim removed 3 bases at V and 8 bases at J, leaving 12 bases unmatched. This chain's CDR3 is CASSILAGPSGGTQYF. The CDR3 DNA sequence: TGTGCCAGTAGTATCCTAGCGGGACCCTCCGGTGGTACGCAGTATTTT.

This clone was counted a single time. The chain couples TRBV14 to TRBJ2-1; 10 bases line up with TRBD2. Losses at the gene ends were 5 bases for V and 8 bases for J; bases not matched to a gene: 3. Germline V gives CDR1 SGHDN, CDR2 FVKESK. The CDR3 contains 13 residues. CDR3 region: CASSWTSGHEQFF. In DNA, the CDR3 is TGTGCCAGCAGCTGGACTAGCGGCCATGAGCAGTTCTTC.

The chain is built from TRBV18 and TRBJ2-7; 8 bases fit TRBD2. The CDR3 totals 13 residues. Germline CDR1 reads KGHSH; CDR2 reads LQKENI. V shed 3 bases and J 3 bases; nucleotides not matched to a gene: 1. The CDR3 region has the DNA TGTGCCAGCTCACCGGGACTAGTCTACGAGCAGTACTTC. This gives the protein CASSPGLVYEQYF.

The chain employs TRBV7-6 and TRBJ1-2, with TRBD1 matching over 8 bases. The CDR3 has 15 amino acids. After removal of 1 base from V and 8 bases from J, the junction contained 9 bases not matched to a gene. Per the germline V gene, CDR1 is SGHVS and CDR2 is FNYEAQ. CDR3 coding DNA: TGTGCCAGCAGCTTAGAATCGCAGGGGGCGCAAGGCTACACCTTC. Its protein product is CASSLESQGAQGYTF.

CDR3 sequence: CASSLARGQLYEQYF. For the CDR3, the DNA is TGTGCCAGCAGCTTAGCAAGGGGACAGCTTTACGAGCAGTACTTC. The chain is built from TRBV7-9 and TRBJ2-7; 7 bases are a match to TRBD1. V trimming: 0 bases; J trimming: 4 bases; junction bases outside the gene matches: 6. This CDR3 region has 15 residues. Germline CDR1 SEHNR, CDR2 FQNEAQ (reference sequence). The full variable domain, its missing parts supplied by reference TRBV7-9 and TRBJ2-7, is DTGVSQNPRHKITKRGQNVTFRCDPISEHNRLYWYRQTLGQGPEFLTYFQNEAQLEKSRLLSDRFSAERPKGSFSTLEIQRTEQGDSAMYLCASSLARGQLYEQYFGPGTRLTVT.

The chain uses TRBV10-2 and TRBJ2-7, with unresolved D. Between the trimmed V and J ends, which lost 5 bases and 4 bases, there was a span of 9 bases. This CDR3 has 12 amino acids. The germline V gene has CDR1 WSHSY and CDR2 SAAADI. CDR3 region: CASSREKYEQYF. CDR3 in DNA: TGCGCCAGCAGTCGTGAAAAGTACGAGCAGTACTTC.

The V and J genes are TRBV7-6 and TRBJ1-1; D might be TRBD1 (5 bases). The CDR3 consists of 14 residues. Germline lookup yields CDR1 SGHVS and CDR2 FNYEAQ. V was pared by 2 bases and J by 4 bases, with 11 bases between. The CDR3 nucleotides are TGTGCCAGCAGCTTACGGGACCAAGCCACTGAAGCTTTCTTT. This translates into CASSLRDQATEAFF. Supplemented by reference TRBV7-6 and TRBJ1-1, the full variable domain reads GAGVSQSPRYKVTKRGQDVALRCDPISGHVSLYWYRQALGQGPEFLTYFNYEAQQDKSGLPNDRFSAERPEGSISTLTIQRTEQRDSAMYRCASSLRDQATEAFFGQGTRLTVV.

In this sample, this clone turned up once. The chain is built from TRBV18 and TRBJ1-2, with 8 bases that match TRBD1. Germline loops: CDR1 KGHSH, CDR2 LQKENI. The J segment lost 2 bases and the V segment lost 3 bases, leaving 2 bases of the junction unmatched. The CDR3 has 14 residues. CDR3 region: CASSPDRANYGYTF. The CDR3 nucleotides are TGTGCCAGCTCACCGGACAGGGCCAACTATGGCTACACCTTC.

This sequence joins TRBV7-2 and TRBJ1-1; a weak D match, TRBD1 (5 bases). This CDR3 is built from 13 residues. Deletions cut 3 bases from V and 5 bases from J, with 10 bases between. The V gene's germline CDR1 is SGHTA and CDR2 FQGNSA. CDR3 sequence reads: CASSLSWGTEAFF. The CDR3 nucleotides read TGTGCCAGCAGCTTGAGCTGGGGGACTGAAGCTTTCTTT.

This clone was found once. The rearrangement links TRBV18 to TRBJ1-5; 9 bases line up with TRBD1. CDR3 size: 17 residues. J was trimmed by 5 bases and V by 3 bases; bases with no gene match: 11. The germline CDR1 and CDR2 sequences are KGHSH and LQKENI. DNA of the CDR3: TGTGCCAGCTCACCCGAAGGACAGGGGATCTTAGATCAGCCCCAGCATTTT. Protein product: CASSPEGQGILDQPQHF. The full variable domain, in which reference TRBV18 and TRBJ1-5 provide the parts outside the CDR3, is NAGVMQNPRHLVRRRGQEARLRCSPMKGHSHVYWYRQLPEEGLKFMVYLQKENIIDESGMPKERFSAEFPKEGPSILRIQQVVRGDSAAYFCASSPEGQGILDQPQHFGDGTRLSIL.

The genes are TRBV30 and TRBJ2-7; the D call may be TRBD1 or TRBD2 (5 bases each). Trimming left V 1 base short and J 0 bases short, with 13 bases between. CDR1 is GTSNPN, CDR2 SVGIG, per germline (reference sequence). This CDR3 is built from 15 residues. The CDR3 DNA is TGTGCCTGGAGTGACGAGGGGACCATCTCCTACGAGCAGTACTTC. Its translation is CAWSDEGTISYEQYF.

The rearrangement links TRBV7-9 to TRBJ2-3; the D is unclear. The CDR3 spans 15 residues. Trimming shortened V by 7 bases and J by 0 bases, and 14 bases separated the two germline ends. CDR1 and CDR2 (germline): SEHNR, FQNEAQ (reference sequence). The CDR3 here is CASTPARTSTDTQYF. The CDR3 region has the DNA TGTGCCAGCACCCCCGCGCGTACTAGCACAGATACGCAGTATTTT. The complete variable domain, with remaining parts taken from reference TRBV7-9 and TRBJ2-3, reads DTGVSQNPRHKITKRGQNVTFRCDPISEHNRLYWYRQTLGQGPEFLTYFQNEAQLEKSRLLSDRFSAERPKGSFSTLEIQRTEQGDSAMYLCASTPARTSTDTQYFGPGTRLTVL.

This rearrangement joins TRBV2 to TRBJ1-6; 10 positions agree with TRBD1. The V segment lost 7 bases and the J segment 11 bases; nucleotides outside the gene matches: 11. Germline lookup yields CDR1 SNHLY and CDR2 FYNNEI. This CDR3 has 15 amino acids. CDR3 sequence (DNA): TGTGCCAGCATGGCCGCGACAGGGGGCAAGACACCCCTCCACTTT. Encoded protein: CASMAATGGKTPLHF.

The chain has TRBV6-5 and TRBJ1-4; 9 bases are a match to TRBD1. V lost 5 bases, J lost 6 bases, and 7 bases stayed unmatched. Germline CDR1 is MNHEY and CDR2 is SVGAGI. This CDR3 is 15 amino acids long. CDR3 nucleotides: TGTGCCAGCAGTCGGGACAGGGTGGGGCATGAAAAACTGTTTTTT. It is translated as CASSRDRVGHEKLFF.

The CDR3 protein is CASSLELGLARNEQFF. CDR3 coding DNA: TGCGCCAGCAGCTTGGAGCTGGGACTAGCGAGGAATGAGCAGTTCTTC. This chain links TRBV5-1 with TRBJ2-1, with TRBD2 matching over 10 bases. The CDR3 length is 16 residues. Germline assignment: CDR1 SGHRS and CDR2 YFSETQ. After removal of 0 bases from V and 7 bases from J, the junction contained 7 bases not matched to a gene.

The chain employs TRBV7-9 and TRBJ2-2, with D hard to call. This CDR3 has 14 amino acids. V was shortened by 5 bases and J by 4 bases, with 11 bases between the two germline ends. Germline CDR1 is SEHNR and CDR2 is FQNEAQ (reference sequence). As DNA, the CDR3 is TGTGCCAGCAGCCTTCGGACCGGCACCGGGGAGCTGTTTTTT. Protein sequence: CASSLRTGTGELFF.